Listed below are T cell receptor beta chains from one sample, sequenced in a study of blood T cell repertoires in COVID-19. Assay used: immunoSEQ multiplex PCR; TCRdb lists only in-frame clones, some missing. Of about 430,000 clones in the sample, around nine tenths were seen once. Sample: PBMCs or T cells enriched from blood (not recorded which). These TCRs come from a woman aged 18-35 years who had been exposed to COVID-19. The CDR3 runs from the conserved cysteine through the conserved F or W. D genes are given only for firm matches. The size entry is marked missing in some rows and otherwise reads once, few, many or a size class.

d_call clone_size j_call v_call cdr3_nt cdr3_aa
. . TRBJ1-1 TRBV11-2 TGTGCCAGCAGCTTAATGCAGGGGCTCGCTAACACTGAAGCTTTCTTT CASSLMQGLANTEAFF
TRBD2 . TRBJ2-7 TRBV10-3 TGTGCCATCAGTGAGCGTCTAGCGGGGACGTCCTCCTACGAGCAGTACTTC CAISERLAGTSSYEQYF
. once TRBJ2-1 TRBV19 TGTGCCAGTAGGGGACTGGGCATAAATGAGCAGTTCTTC CASRGLGINEQFF
. once TRBJ2-3 TRBV7-2 TGTGCCAGCAGCAGGGGGGGGCCCACAGATACGCAGTATTTT CASSRGGPTDTQYF
. . TRBJ1-1 TRBV18 TGTGCCAGCTCCCAGGACAGGAACACTGAAGCTTTCTTT CASSQDRNTEAFF
TRBD2 . TRBJ2-1 TRBV5-4 TGTGCCAGCAGTTCCAATAGCGGGAGTTCCTACAATGAGCAGTTCTTC CASSSNSGSSYNEQFF
. . TRBJ2-3 TRBV9 TGTGCCAGCAGCGGCAACATGGCAGATACGCAGTATTTT CASSGNMADTQYF
TRBD1 . TRBJ1-1 TRBV19 TGTGCCAGTAGTCCCGGACAGGGGGGAACTGAAGCTTTCTTT CASSPGQGGTEAFF
TRBD1 once TRBJ2-7 TRBV28 TGTGCCAGCAGCGGACCAACCGCCACCGGGACAGGGGAAGGGGACGAGCAGTACTTC CASSGPTATGTGEGDEQYF
. . TRBJ2-1 TRBV18 TGTGCCAGCTCACCACCTTATCGAAGCGATGAGCAGTTCTTC CASSPPYRSDEQFF
. . TRBJ1-1 TRBV25-1 TGTGCCAGCAGTGGAGGCACTGAAGCTTTCTTT CASSGGTEAFF
. . TRBJ1-2 TRBV6-5 TGTGCCAGCAGTTATAACAGGCCTTCAGTGGGTTCTGGCTACACCTTC CASSYNRPSVGSGYTF
. . TRBJ1-6 TRBV11-2 TGTGCCAGCAGCTTAGTCCAGCTTCGTACCCTGGGAGATTCACCCCTCCACTTT CASSLVQLRTLGDSPLHF
TRBD2 . TRBJ2-3 TRBV6-2/TRBV6-3 TGTGCCAGCAGTTACGATCCGAGACTAGCGGGAGGGCCCCCGCCCACAGATACGCAGTATTTT CASSYDPRLAGGPPPTDTQYF
TRBD1 . TRBJ1-2 TRBV7-2 TGTGCCAGCAGCTTAAGCGGACAGGGCTACTATGGCTACACCTTC CASSLSGQGYYGYTF
. . TRBJ2-2 TRBV7-8 TGTGCCAGCAGCTTAGTCGCGAACACCGGGGAGCTGTTTTTT CASSLVANTGELFF
TRBD2 . TRBJ2-1 TRBV10-1 TGCGCCAGCAGTGCCCCAGGACTAGCGGGGTTCAATGAGCAGTTCTTC CASSAPGLAGFNEQFF
TRBD2 . TRBJ2-7 TRBV3-1/TRBV3-2 TGTGCCAGCAGCCGGACTAGCGGGGCGACCCCGTGGGAGCAGTACTTC CASSRTSGATPWEQYF
. few TRBJ1-6 TRBV9 TGTGCCAGCAGCCTAGCGTCGACTGTCAATTCACCCCTCCACTTT CASSLASTVNSPLHF
. . TRBJ2-3 TRBV2 TGTGCCAGCAGTGCATCGCGGGGCAGCACAGATACGCAGTATTTT CASSASRGSTDTQYF
TRBD2 . TRBJ2-3 TRBV10-1 TGCGCCAGCAGCCCGGGACTAGCGGGGCGAGATACGCAGTATTTT CASSPGLAGRDTQYF